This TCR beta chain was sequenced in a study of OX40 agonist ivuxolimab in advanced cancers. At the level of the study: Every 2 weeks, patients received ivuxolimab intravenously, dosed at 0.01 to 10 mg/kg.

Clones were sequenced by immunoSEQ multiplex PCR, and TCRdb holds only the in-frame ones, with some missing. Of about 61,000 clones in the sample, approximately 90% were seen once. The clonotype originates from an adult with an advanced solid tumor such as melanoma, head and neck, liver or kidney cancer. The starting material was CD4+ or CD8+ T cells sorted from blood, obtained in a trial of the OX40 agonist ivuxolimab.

The CDR3 is CASSTGRTNEKLFF. The CDR3 coding sequence is TGTGCCAGCAGCACAGGGCGGACTAATGAAAAACTGTTTTTT. V is TRBV2 and J is TRBJ1-4; the D gene is possibly TRBD1 (6 bases). The germline V gene has CDR1 SNHLY and CDR2 FYNNEI. Trimming removed 6 bases from V and 2 bases from J, with 10 bases in between. This CDR3 is built from 14 residues.